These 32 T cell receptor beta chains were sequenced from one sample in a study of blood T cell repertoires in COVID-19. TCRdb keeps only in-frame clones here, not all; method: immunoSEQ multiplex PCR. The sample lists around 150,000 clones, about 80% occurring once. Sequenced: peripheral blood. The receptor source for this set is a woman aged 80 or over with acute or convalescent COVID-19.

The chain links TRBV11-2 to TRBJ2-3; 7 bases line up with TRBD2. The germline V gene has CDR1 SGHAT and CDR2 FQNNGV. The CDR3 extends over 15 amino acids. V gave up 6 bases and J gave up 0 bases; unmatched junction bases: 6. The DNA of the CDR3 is TGTGCCAGCAGACCTAGCGGAGTAAGCACAGATACGCAGTATTTT. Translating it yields CASRPSGVSTDTQYF.

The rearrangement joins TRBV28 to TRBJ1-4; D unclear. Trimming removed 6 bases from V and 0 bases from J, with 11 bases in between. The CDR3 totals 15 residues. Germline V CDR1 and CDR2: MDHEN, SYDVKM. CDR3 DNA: TGTGCCAGCAGCACCTCTGGAGCAACTAATGAAAAACTGTTTTTT. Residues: CASSTSGATNEKLFF.

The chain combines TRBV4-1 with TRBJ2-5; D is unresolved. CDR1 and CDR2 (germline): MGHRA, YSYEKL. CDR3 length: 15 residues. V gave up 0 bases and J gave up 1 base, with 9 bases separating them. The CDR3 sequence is CASSQEELVQETQYF. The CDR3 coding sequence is TGCGCCAGCAGCCAAGAGGAGTTAGTCCAAGAGACCCAGTACTTC.

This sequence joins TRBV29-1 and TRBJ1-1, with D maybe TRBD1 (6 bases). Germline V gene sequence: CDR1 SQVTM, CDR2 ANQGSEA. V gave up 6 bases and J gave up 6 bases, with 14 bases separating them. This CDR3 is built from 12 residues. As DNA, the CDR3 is TGCAGCGTAGTAAAGGGGGGGCCTGAAGCTTTCTTT. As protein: CSVVKGGPEAFF.

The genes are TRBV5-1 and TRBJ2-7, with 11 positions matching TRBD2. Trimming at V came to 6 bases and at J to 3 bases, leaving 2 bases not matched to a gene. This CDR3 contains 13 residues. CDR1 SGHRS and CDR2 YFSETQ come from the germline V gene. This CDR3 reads CASKGLAVYEQYF. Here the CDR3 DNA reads TGCGCCAGCAAGGGACTAGCGGTCTACGAGCAGTACTTC.

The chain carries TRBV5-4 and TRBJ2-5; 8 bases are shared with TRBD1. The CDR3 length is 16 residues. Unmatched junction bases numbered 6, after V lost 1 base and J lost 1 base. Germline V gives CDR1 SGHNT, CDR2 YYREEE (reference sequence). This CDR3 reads CASSLWGRGPQETQYF. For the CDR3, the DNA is TGTGCCAGCAGCTTGTGGGGCAGGGGGCCCCAAGAGACCCAGTACTTC.

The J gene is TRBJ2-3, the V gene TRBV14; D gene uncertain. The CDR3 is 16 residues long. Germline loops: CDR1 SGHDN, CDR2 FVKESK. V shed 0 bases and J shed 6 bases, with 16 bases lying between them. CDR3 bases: TGTGCCAGCAGCCAAGACCTATCGCGATACCTCGATACGCAGTATTTT. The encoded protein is CASSQDLSRYLDTQYF.

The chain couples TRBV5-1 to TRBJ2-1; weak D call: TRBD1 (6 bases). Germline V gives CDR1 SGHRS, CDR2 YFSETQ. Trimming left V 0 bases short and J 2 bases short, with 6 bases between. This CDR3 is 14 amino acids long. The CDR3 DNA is TGCGCCAGCAGCTTGGGGGACACCTACAATGAGCAGTTCTTC. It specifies CASSLGDTYNEQFF.

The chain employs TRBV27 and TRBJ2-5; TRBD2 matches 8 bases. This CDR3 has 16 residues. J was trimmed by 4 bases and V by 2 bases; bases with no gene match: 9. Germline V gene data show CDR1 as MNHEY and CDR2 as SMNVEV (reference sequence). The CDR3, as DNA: TGTGCCAGCAGTTTAGCGGGAGGTAAATTTGGAGAGACCCAGTACTTC. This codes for CASSLAGGKFGETQYF.

The CDR3 DNA sequence: TGTGCCAGCAGTGATCTCTGGACAGGGGGCGAGGGGCCTAGCACAGATACGCAGTATTTT. Translated: CASSDLWTGGEGPSTDTQYF. The chain couples TRBV2 to TRBJ2-3, with TRBD1 identical over 11 bases. The CDR3 covers 20 residues. The V gene end was trimmed by 3 bases and the J gene end by 0 bases; junction bases not matched to a gene: 14. Per the germline V gene, CDR1 is SNHLY and CDR2 is FYNNEI.

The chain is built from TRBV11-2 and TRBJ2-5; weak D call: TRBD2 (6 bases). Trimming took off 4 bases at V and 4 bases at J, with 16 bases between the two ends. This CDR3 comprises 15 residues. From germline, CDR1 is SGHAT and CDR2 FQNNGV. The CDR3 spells CASSSREIRGETQYF. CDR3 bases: TGTGCCAGCAGCTCACGGGAGATCCGGGGAGAGACCCAGTACTTC.

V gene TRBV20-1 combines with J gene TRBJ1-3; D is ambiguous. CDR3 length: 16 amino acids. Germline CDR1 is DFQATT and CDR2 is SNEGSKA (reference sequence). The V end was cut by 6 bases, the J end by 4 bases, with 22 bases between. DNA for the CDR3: TGCAGTGCAAGTTCCGCGTTTCTGGGCAAGGGAAACACCATATATTTT. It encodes CSASSAFLGKGNTIYF.

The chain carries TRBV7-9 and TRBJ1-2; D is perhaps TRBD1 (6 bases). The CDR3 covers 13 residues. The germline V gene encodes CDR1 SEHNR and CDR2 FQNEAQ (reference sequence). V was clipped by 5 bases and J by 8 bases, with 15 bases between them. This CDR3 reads CASSVDSMGGYTF. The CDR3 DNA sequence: TGTGCCAGCAGCGTGGACAGCATGGGCGGCTACACCTTC.

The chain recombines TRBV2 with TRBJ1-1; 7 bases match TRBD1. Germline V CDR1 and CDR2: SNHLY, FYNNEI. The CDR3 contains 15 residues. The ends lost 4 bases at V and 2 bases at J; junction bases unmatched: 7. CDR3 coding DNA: TGTGCCAGCAGTGGGATCGACAGGGTCAACACTGAAGCTTTCTTT. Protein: CASSGIDRVNTEAFF.

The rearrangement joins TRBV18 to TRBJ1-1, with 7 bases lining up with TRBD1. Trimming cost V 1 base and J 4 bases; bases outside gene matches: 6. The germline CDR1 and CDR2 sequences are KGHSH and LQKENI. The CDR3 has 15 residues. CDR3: CASSPQQGVGTEAFF. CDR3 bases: TGTGCCAGCTCACCACAGCAGGGGGTTGGCACTGAAGCTTTCTTT.

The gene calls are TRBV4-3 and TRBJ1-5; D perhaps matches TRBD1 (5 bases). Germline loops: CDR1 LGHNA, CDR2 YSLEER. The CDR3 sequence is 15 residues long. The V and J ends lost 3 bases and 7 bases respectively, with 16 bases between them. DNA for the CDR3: TGCGCCAGCAGCCAGATAGTAGGGGCAGGGCAGCCCCAGCATTTT. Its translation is CASSQIVGAGQPQHF.

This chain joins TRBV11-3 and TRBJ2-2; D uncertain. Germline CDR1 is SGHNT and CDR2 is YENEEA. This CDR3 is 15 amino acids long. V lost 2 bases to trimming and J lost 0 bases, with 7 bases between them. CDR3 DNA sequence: TGTGCCAGCAGCTTATTAGCCTCGAACACCGGGGAGCTGTTTTTT. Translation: CASSLLASNTGELFF.

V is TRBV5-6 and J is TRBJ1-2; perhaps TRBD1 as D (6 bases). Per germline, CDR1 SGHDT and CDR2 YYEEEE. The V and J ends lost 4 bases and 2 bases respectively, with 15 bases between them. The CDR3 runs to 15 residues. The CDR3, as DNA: TGTGCCAGCAGCCCAGGGGAGCTGTCCAACTATGGCTACACCTTC. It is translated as CASSPGELSNYGYTF.

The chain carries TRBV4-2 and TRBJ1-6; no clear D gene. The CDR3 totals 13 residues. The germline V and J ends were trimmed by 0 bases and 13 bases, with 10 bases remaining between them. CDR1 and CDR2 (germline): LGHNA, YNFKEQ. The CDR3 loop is CASSQDPGFPLHF. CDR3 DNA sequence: TGTGCCAGCAGCCAAGATCCGGGTTTTCCCCTCCACTTT.

The CDR3 spells CASSLGQGNTGELFF. For the CDR3, the DNA is TGTGCCAGCTCTCTTGGACAGGGGAACACCGGGGAGCTGTTTTTT. This chain joins TRBV18 and TRBJ2-2; 8 bases fit TRBD1. The CDR3 extends over 15 amino acids. Trimming removed 6 bases from V and 1 base from J; junction bases left unmatched: 4. Germline assignment: CDR1 KGHSH and CDR2 LQKENI.

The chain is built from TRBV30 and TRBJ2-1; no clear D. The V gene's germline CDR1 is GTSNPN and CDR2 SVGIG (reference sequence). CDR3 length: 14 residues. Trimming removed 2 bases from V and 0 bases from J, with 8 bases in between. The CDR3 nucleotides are TGTGCCTGGAGTCCCTCGTCCTCCTACAATGAGCAGTTCTTC. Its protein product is CAWSPSSSYNEQFF.

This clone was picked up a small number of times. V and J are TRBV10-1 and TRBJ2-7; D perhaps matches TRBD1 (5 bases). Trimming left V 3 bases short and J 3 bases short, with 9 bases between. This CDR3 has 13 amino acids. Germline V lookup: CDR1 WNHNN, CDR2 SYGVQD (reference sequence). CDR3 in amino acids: CASSEQVDYEQYF. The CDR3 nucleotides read TGCGCCAGCAGTGAACAGGTGGACTACGAGCAGTACTTC.

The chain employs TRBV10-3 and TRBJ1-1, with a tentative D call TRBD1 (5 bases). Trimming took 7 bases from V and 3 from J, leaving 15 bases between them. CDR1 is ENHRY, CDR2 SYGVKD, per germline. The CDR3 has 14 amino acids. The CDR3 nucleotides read TGTGCCATCACCTCACTCGGGGGAGACACTGAAGCTTTCTTT. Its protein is CAITSLGGDTEAFF.

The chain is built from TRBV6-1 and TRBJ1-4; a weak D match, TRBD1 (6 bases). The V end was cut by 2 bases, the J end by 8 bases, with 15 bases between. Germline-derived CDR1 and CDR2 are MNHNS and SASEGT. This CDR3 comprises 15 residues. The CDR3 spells CASSEFRGPSEKLFF. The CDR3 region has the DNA TGTGCCAGCAGTGAATTCAGGGGCCCGAGCGAAAAACTGTTTTTT.

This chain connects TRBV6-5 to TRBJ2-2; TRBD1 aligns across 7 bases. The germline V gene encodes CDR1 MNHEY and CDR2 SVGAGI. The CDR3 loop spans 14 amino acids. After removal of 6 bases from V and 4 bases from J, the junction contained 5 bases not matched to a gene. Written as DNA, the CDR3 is TGTGCCAGCAGATTCGACAGGGTCACCGGGGAGCTGTTTTTT. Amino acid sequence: CASRFDRVTGELFF.

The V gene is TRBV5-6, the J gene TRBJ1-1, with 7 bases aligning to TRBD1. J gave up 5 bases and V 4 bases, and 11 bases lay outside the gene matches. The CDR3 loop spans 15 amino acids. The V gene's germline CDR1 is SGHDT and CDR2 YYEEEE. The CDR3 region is CASSLRAGGGTEAFF. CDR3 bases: TGTGCCAGCAGCCTTAGGGCAGGGGGAGGAACTGAAGCTTTCTTT.

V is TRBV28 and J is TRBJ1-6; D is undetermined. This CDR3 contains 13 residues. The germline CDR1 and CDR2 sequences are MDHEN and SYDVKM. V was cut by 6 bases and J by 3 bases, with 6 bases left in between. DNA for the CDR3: TGTGCCAGCAGCGAGGGCTATAATTCACCCCTCCACTTT. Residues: CASSEGYNSPLHF.

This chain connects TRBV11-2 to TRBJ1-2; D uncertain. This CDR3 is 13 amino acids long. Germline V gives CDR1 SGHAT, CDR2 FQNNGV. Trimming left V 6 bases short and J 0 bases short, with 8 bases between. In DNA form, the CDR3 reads TGTGCCAGCAGTCTCGGGGCTAACTATGGCTACACCTTC. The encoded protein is CASSLGANYGYTF.

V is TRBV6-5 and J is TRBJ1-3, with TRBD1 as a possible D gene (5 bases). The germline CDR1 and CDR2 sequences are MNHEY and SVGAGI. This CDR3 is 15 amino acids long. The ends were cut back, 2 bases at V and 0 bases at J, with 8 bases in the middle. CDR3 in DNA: TGTGCCAGCAGTTACCGGGGGGACTCTGGAAACACCATATATTTT. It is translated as CASSYRGDSGNTIYF.

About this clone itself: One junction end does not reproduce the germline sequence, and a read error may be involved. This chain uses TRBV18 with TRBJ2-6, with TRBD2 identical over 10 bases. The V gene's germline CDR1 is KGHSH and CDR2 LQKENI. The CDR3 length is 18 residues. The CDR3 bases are TGTGCCAGCTCCCCACGTTCGGTAGCGGGAGGTGGGGCCAACGTCCTGACTTTC. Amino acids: CASSPRSVAGGGANVLTF.

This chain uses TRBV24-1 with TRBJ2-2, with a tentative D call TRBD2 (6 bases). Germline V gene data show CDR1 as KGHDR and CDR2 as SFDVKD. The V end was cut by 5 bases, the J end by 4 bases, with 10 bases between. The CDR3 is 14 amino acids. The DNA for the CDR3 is TGTGCCACCAGTGGGAGGGGCGGCACCGGGGAGCTGTTTTTT. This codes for CATSGRGGTGELFF.

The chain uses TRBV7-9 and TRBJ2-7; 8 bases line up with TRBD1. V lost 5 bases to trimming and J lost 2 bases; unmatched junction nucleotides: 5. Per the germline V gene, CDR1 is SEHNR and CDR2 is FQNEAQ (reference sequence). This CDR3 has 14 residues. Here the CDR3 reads CASSRPGQAYEQYF. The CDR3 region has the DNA TGTGCCAGCAGCCGTCCGGGACAGGCCTACGAGCAGTACTTC.